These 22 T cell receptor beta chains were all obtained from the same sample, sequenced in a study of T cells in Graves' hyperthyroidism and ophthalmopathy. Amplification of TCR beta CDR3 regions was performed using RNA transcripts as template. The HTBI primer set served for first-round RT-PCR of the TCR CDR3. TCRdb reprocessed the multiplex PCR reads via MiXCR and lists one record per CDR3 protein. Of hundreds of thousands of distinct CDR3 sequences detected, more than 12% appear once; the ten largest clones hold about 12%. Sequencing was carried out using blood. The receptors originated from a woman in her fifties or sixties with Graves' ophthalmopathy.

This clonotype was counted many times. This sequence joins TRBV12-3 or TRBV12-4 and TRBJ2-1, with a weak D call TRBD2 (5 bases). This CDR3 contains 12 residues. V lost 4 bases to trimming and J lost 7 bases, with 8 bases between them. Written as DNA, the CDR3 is TGTGCCAGCAGTTCAAAGCGGAATGAGCAGTTCTTC. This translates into CASSSKRNEQFF.

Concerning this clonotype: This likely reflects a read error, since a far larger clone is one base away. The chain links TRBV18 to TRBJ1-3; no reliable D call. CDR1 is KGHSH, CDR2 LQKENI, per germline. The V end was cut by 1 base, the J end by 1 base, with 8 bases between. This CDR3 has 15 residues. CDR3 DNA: TGTGCCAGCTCACCACTGGCATCTTCTGGAAACACCATATATTTT. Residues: CASSPLASSGNTIYF.

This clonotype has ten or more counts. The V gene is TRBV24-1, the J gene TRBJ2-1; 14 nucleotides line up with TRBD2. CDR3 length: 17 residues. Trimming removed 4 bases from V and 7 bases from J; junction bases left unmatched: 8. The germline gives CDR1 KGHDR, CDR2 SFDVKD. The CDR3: CATSDPGLAGGKNEQFF. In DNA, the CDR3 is TGTGCCACCAGTGACCCCGGACTAGCGGGAGGTAAGAATGAGCAGTTCTTC.

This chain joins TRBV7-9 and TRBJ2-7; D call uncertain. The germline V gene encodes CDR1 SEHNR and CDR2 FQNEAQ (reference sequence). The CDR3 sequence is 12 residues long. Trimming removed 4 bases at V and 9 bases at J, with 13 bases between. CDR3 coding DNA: TGTGCCAGCAGCTCGCGCAAGGGCGTGCAGTACTTC. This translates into CASSSRKGVQYF.

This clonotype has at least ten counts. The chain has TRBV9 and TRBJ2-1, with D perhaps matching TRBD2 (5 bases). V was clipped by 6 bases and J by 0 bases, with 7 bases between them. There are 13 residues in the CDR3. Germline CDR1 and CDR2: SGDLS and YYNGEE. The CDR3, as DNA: TGTGCCAGCAAAGGGAGCTCCTACAATGAGCAGTTCTTC. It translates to CASKGSSYNEQFF.

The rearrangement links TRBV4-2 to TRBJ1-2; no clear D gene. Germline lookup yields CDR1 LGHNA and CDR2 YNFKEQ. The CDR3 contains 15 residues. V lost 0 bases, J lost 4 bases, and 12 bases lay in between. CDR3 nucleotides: TGTGCCAGCAGCCAAGATAGGTTTTCAGTCTATGGCTACACCTTC. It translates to CASSQDRFSVYGYTF.

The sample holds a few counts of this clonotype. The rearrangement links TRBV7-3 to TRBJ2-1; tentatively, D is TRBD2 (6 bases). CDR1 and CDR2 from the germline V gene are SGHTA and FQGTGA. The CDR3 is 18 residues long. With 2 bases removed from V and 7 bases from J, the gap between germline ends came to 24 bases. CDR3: CASSLGRSSTRVLNEQFF. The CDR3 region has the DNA TGTGCCAGCAGCTTAGGACGCTCTTCGACTAGGGTTCTAAATGAGCAGTTCTTC.

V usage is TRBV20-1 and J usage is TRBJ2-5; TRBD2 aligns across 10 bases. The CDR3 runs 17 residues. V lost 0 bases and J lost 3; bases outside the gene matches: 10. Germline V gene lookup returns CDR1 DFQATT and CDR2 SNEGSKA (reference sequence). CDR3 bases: TGCAGTGCTAGAGATGAGGCTAGCGGGAGCCAAGAAGAGACCCAGTACTTC. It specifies CSARDEASGSQEETQYF.

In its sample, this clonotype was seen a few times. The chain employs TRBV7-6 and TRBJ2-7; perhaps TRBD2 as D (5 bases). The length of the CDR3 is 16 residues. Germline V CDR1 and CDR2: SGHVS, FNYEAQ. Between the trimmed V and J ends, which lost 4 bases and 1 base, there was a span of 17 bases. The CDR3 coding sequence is TGTGCCAGCAGCTGGGCTAGCCGAATGGAGTCCTACGAGCAGTACTTC. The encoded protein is CASSWASRMESYEQYF.

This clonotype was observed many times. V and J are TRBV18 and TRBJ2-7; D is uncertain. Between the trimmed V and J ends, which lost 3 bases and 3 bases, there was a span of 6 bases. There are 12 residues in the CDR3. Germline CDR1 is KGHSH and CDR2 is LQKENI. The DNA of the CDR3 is TGTGCCAGCTCACCCCGACGCTACGAGCAGTACTTC. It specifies CASSPRRYEQYF.

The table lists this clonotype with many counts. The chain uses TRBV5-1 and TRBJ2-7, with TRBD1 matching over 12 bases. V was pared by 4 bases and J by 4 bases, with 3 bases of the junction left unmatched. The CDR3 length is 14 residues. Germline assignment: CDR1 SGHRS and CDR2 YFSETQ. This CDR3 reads CASSGTGGGYEQYF. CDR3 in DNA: TGCGCCAGCAGCGGGACAGGGGGCGGTTACGAGCAGTACTTC.

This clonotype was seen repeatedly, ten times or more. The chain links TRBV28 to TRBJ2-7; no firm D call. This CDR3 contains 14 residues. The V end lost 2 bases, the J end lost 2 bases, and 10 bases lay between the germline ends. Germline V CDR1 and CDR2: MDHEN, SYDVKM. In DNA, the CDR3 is TGTGCCAGCAGTTTAGCCCAAATTCCCTACGAGCAGTACTTC. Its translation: CASSLAQIPYEQYF.

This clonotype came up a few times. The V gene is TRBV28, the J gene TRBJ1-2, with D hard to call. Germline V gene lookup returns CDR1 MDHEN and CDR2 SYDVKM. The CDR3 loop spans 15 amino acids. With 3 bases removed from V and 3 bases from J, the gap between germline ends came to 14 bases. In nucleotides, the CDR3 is TGTGCCAGCAGTTTGGGAGGTGGAGTATACTATGGCTACACCTTC. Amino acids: CASSLGGGVYYGYTF.

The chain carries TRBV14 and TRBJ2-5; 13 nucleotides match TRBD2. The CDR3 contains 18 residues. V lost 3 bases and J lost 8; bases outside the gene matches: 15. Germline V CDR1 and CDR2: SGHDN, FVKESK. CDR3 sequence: CASSQGLAGTQTRGTQYF. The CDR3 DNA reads TGTGCCAGCAGCCAGGGACTAGCGGGAACCCAAACTCGGGGAACCCAGTACTTC.

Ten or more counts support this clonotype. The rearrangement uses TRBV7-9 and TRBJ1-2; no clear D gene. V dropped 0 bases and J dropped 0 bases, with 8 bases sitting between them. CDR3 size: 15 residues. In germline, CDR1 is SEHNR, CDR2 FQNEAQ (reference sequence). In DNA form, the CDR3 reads TGTGCCAGCAGCTTAGCGGGCGGACCTAACTATGGCTACACCTTC. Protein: CASSLAGGPNYGYTF.

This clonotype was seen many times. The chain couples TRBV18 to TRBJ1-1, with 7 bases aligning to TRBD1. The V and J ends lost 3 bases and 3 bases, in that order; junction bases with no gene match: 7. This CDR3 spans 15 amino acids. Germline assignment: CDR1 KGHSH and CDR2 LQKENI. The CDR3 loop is CASSPRQGGDTEAFF. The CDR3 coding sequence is TGTGCCAGCTCACCCAGACAGGGAGGAGACACTGAAGCTTTCTTT.

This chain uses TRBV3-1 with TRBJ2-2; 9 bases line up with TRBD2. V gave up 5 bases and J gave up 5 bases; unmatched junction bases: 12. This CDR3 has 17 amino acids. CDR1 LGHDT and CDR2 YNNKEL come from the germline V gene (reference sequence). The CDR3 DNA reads TGTGCCAGCAGCGGAGACTCCGGGACTAGCTTTACCGGGGAGCTGTTTTTT. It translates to CASSGDSGTSFTGELFF.

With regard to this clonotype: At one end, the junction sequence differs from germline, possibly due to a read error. In nucleotides, the CDR3 is TGTGCCAGCAGTCAGAGCTCCTACAAGCAGTACTTC. It yields the protein CASSQSSYKQYF. The V call is TRBV28, the J call TRBJ2-7, with D unclear. From germline, CDR1 is MDHEN and CDR2 SYDVKM. CDR3 length equals 12 residues.

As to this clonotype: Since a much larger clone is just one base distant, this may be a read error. CDR3 amino acids: CVSSLTVMLAKNIQYF. The CDR3, as DNA: TGTGTCAGCAGCCTGACAGTGATGCTAGCCAAAAACATTCAGTACTTC. This chain connects TRBV7-2 to TRBJ2-4, with a weak D call TRBD1 (5 bases). Germline V gene sequence: CDR1 SGHTA, CDR2 FQGNSA. The CDR3 spans 16 residues.

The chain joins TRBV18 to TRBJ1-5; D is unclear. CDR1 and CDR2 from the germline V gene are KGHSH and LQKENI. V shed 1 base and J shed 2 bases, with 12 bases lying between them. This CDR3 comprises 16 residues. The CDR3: CASSPQQILGNQPQHF. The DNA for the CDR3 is TGTGCCAGCTCACCACAACAGATTCTCGGCAATCAGCCCCAGCATTTT.

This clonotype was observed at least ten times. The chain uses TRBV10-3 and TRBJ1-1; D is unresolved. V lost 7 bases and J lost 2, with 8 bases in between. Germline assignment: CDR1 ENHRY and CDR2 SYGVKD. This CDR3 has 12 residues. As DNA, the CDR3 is TGTGCCATCAAGCAGAAAAACACTGAAGCTTTCTTT. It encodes CAIKQKNTEAFF.

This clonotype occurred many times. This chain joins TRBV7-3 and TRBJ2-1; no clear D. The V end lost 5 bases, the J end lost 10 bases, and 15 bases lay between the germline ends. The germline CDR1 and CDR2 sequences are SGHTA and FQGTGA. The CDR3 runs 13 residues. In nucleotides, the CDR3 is TGTGCCAGCAGCCAAAGGAGTGGTCGGGAGCAGTTCTTC. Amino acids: CASSQRSGREQFF.